The 11 T cell receptor beta chains reported below all come from one sample, sequenced in a study of CD8 T cells in Susac syndrome. It was with random hexamers that roughly 0.45 to 1 ug RNA was reverse transcribed. MiXCR was run by TCRdb on the immunoSEQ multiplex PCR reads, yielding one entry per CDR3 protein. The sample holds 300,000 to 350,000 distinct CDR3 sequences, 92% seen once. Sample: CD4+ T cells from PBMCs. The receptors stem from a human donor with multiple sclerosis.

The chain uses TRBV7-9 and TRBJ1-6; no definite D call. CDR1 is SEHNR and CDR2 is FQNEAQ in the germline V gene (reference sequence). CDR3 length equals 14 residues. Deletions cut 6 bases from V and 10 bases from J, with 16 bases between. CDR3 nucleotide sequence: TGTGCCAGCAGTATAGGAGGTGGAGGATCACCCCTCCACTTT. This codes for CASSIGGGGSPLHF.

This clonotype was seen just once. J is TRBJ2-2 and V is TRBV24-1, with TRBD1 identical over 7 bases. Losses at the gene ends were 7 bases for V and 4 bases for J; bases not matched to a gene: 2. Germline CDR1 KGHDR, CDR2 SFDVKD. The CDR3 consists of 13 residues. The CDR3 loop is CATSTGATGELFF. DNA of the CDR3: TGTGCCACCAGCACAGGGGCCACCGGGGAGCTGTTTTTT.

Here the CDR3 reads CASSLTTGGTQYF. In nucleotides, the CDR3 is TGTGCCAGCAGCCTCACGACAGGCGGGACCCAGTACTTC. V usage is TRBV7-8 and J usage is TRBJ2-5; D is perhaps TRBD1 (6 bases). V shed 5 bases and J shed 7 bases, with 14 bases lying between them. The CDR3 extends over 13 amino acids. Germline CDR1 and CDR2: SGHVS and FQNEAQ.

The chain has TRBV20-1 and TRBJ2-7; 7 bases align to TRBD2. In germline, CDR1 is DFQATT, CDR2 SNEGSKA (reference sequence). Unmatched junction bases numbered 6, after V lost 3 bases and J lost 1 base. The CDR3 consists of 14 residues. The chain's CDR3 is CSASGGRGSYEQYF. CDR3 bases: TGCAGTGCTAGCGGCGGGAGAGGGTCCTACGAGCAGTACTTC.

This chain connects TRBV19 to TRBJ1-4; D might be TRBD1 (6 bases). Trimming took 5 bases from V and 8 from J, leaving 18 bases between them. The CDR3 is 15 residues long. From germline, CDR1 is LNHDA and CDR2 SQIVND (reference sequence). The CDR3 nucleotides read TGTGCCAGTAGTTTCCCAGAGGGGGGCCGAGAAAAACTGTTTTTT. It codes for CASSFPEGGREKLFF.

V is TRBV6-6 and J is TRBJ2-4; tentatively, D is TRBD2 (7 bases). This CDR3 comprises 14 residues. Trimming removed 7 bases at V and 5 bases at J, with 15 bases between. The V gene's germline CDR1 is MNHNY and CDR2 SVGAGI (reference sequence). CDR3 nucleotide sequence: TGTGCCAGCATGGGGGGCGGGAGACAAAACATTCAGTACTTC. It specifies CASMGGGRQNIQYF.

The chain has TRBV7-9 and TRBJ2-6; TRBD1 is a possible D gene (6 bases). The CDR3 spans 18 residues. V was clipped by 5 bases and J by 0 bases, with 17 bases between them. Germline CDR1 is SEHNR and CDR2 is FQNEAQ (reference sequence). The CDR3 DNA follows: TGTGCCAGCAGCCACGACAGGTTTACCTCCTCTGGGGCCAACGTCCTGACTTTC. Translating gives CASSHDRFTSSGANVLTF.

The chain combines TRBV7-2 with TRBJ1-4; D not certain. V lost 3 bases and J lost 0, with 11 bases in between. Germline CDR1 and CDR2: SGHTA and FQGNSA. The CDR3 has 16 amino acids. Written as DNA, the CDR3 is TGTGCCAGCAGCTTGGCCCCCCCCTCAACTAATGAAAAACTGTTTTTT. Amino acid sequence: CASSLAPPSTNEKLFF.

This clonotype was found once. V usage is TRBV5-1 and J usage is TRBJ1-1; no clear D gene. There are 15 residues in the CDR3. Deletions cut 4 bases from V and 1 base from J, with 14 bases between. The germline V gene encodes CDR1 SGHRS and CDR2 YFSETQ. This chain's CDR3 is CASSPEVTPNTEAFF. CDR3 bases: TGCGCCAGCAGCCCGGAGGTGACACCGAACACTGAAGCTTTCTTT.

The CDR3 here is CAWSLRRGEVYNSPLHF. The DNA for the CDR3 is TGTGCCTGGAGTCTACGGAGAGGGGAAGTATATAATTCACCCCTCCACTTT. The chain couples TRBV30 to TRBJ1-6; weak D call: TRBD1 (5 bases). Germline V gives CDR1 GTSNPN, CDR2 SVGIG (reference sequence). The germline V and J ends were trimmed by 2 bases and 4 bases, with 18 bases remaining between them. This CDR3 has 17 residues.

This chain connects TRBV12-3 or TRBV12-4 to TRBJ2-3; no reliable D call. CDR3 length: 12 residues. Trimming took off 6 bases at V and 4 bases at J, with 8 bases between the two ends. The CDR3 spells CASRTQPDTQYF. The CDR3 region has the DNA TGTGCCAGCAGGACCCAACCAGATACGCAGTATTTT.